This TCR beta chain was documented in a study of early T cells in non-severe SARS-CoV-2 infection. TCRdb reprocessed the 5' RACE reads with MiXCR, giving one entry per CDR3 protein. The sample lists fewer than 100,000 distinct CDR3 sequences, approximately 12% occurring once. The CDR3 is 12 residues long. Sequencing used whole blood. The J gene is TRBJ2-3, the V gene TRBV21-1. TRBV21-1 is designated a pseudogene. The TCR originated in an adult who was a healthcare worker with PCR-confirmed SARS-CoV-2 infection or an uninfected control (not recorded which). Written as DNA, the CDR3 is TGTGCCGCTAAGGAAGGCACAGATACGCAGTATTTT. Its translation is CAAKEGTDTQYF.